What follows describes a single T cell receptor beta chain. This clonotype has at least ten counts. Its antigen remains unidentified. No much larger clone is present one base from it, and per-base qualities are unavailable. The study was a case-control design nested within a healthcare worker cohort in London, UK, with weekly nasopharyngeal swab PCR tests and blood sampling. Between 23 and 31 March 2020, the week of the UK lockdown, healthcare workers were enrolled and then followed up weekly for as long as 16 weeks. The germline V gene sets CDR1 to MDHEN and CDR2 to SYDVKM. V is reduced by 6 bases and J by 0 bases, leaving a spacing of 15 bases between them. The CDR3 numbers 16 residues from cysteine through phenylalanine. Only the CDR3 portion is preserved as DNA: 48 bases, with reading frame beginning at the first base. The data were taken from a study of early T cells in non-severe SARS-CoV-2 infection (dated by TCRdb to 2020 to 2023). The study in broad terms: Because TCR sequencing relied on bulk RNA taken from unsorted whole blood, pairing of alpha and beta chains was not possible.

The library came from 5' RACE. Instrument used: NextSeq 500. To correct for sequencing error and PCR bias, the TCR library protocol tagged individual cDNA molecules with unique molecular identifiers. Both TCR alpha and beta chains were sequenced, and tight co-correlation was observed between alpha and beta sequence abundances in each sample. As for the authors' bioinformatics: Decombinator V4 was used to perform V gene, J gene and CDR3 annotation of TCR sequences. Expanded TCRs were defined as changing significantly between any two time points under a Poisson model with p below 0.0001. TCR abundances were normalised to the total number of TCRs sequenced per sample and expressed as counts per million. MAIT TCRs were defined by TRAV1-2 paired with TRAJ12, TRAJ20 or TRAJ33, and iNKT TCRs by TRAV10 paired with TRAJ18. VDJdb, accessed 1 November 2021, was searched for CMV, EBV and SARS-CoV-2 annotated TCRs, excluding TCRs annotated for multiple antigens. TCRdb reprocessing: public reads trimmed at Q25 with fastp, clones called with MiXCR, in-frame beta chains kept. Every entry covers one CDR3 protein and lists the most common genes and DNA from its rows. The V and J calls reflect TCRdb's pipeline rather than the authors' work. The sample yields under 30,000 distinct CDR3 sequences; about 4.6% were counted once. The ten largest clones represent 15% to 19% of the sample.

Results and caveats for the whole study, not just this receptor: VDJdb matching was skewed toward anti-spike CD8 responses, so virus-specific expansions were likely underestimated and private and CD4 specificities were missed.

The chain uses TRBV28 and TRBJ1-3; a confident D gene designation cannot be given. The receptor's source is an adult who was a healthcare worker with PCR-confirmed SARS-CoV-2 infection or an uninfected control (not recorded which). Sequenced sample: whole blood. CDR3 loop: CASSSLRSRSGNTIYF. The DNA sequence is TGTGCCAGCAGCTCCCTGAGGAGCCGCTCTGGAAACACCATATATTTT.